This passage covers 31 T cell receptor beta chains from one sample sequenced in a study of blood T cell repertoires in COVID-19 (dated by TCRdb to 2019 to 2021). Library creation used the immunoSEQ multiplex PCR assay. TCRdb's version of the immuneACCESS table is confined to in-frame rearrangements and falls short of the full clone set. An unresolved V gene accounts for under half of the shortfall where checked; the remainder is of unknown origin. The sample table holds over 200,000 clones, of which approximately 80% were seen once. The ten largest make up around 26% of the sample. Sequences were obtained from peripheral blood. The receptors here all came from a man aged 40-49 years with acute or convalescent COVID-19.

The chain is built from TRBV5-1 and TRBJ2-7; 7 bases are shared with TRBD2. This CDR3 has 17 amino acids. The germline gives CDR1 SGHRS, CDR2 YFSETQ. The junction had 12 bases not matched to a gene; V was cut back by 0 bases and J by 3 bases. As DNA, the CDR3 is TGCGCCAGCAGCTTGGGCGGGGGACGGGGGGATTACTACGAGCAGTACTTC. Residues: CASSLGGGRGDYYEQYF.

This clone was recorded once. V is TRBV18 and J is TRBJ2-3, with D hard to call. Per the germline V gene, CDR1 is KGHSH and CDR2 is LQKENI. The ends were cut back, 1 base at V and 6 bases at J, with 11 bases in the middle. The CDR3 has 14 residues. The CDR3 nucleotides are TGTGCCAGCTCACCACTCGCCCAGAGGGATACGCAGTATTTT. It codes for CASSPLAQRDTQYF.

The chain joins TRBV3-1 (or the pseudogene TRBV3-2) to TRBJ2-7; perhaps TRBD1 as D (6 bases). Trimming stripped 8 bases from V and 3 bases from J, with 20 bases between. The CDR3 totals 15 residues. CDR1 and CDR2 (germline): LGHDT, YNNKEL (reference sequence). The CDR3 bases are TGTGCCAGCCGCCTGGCCAGGGGAGAGGGCTACGAGCAGTACTTC. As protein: CASRLARGEGYEQYF.

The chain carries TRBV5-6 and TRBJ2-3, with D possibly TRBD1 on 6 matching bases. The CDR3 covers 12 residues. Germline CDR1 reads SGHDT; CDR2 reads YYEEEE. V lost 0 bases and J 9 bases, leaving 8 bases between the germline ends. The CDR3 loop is CASSLVTGTQYF. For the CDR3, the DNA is TGTGCCAGCAGCTTGGTTACAGGGACGCAGTATTTT.

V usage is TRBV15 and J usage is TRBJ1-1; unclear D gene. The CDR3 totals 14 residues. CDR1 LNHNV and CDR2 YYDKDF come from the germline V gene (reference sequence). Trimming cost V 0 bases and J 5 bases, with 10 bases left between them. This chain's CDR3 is CATSRDQVQTEAFF. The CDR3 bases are TGTGCCACCAGCAGAGACCAGGTACAAACTGAAGCTTTCTTT.

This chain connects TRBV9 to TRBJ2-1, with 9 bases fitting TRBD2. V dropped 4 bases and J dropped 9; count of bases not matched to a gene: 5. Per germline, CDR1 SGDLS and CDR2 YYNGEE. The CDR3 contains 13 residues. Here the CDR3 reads CASSLGGRGEQFF. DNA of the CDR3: TGTGCCAGCAGCTTGGGCGGGAGGGGTGAGCAGTTCTTC.

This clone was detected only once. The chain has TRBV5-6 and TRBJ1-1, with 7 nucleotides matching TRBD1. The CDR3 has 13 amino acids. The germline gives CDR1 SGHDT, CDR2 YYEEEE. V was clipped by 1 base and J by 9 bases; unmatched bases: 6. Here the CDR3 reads CASSLNGDRKAFF. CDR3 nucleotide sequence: TGTGCCAGCAGCTTGAACGGGGACAGAAAAGCTTTCTTT.

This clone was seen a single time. CDR3 sequence (DNA): TGTGCCAGCAGTGGCCCCGCTTCAGTTGCCGGGGAGCTGTTTTTT. The encoded protein is CASSGPASVAGELFF. The rearrangement links TRBV25-1 to TRBJ2-2; no firm D call. This CDR3 has 15 residues. Germline V gene lookup returns CDR1 MGHDK and CDR2 SYGVNS. V dropped 4 bases and J dropped 6 bases, with 15 bases sitting between them.

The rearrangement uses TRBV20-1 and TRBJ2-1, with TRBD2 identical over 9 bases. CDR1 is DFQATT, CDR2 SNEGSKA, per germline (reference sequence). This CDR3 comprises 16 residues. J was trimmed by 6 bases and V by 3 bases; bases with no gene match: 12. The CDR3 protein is CSASPPLAGLPNEQFF. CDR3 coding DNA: TGCAGTGCTAGTCCCCCTCTAGCGGGGCTACCCAATGAGCAGTTCTTC.

The CDR3 reads CSVQGDYGYTF. The CDR3 nucleotides are TGCAGCGTTCAGGGGGACTATGGCTACACCTTC. The chain combines TRBV29-1 with TRBJ1-2; 7 nucleotides agree with TRBD1. Germline V gene sequence: CDR1 SQVTM, CDR2 ANQGSEA. The length of the CDR3 is 11 residues. V gave up 5 bases and J gave up 3 bases; unmatched junction bases: 0.

The CDR3 loop reads CASSTPGDSFDGYTF. The CDR3 DNA sequence: TGTGCCAGCAGCACTCCCGGGGACAGTTTCGATGGCTACACCTTC. V usage is TRBV9 and J usage is TRBJ1-2; the match to TRBD1 covers 7 bases. V shed 4 bases and J 6 bases; nucleotides not matched to a gene: 12. Germline assignment: CDR1 SGDLS and CDR2 YYNGEE. This CDR3 has 15 residues.

CDR3 in DNA: TGTGCCAGCAGCTTAAGCGGGCGCGGCACTGAAGCTTTCTTT. It specifies CASSLSGRGTEAFF. The V and J genes are TRBV13 and TRBJ1-1, with D uncertain. The CDR3 consists of 14 residues. The ends were cut back, 2 bases at V and 4 bases at J, with 11 bases in the middle. CDR1 is PRHDT, CDR2 FYEKMQ, per germline (reference sequence).

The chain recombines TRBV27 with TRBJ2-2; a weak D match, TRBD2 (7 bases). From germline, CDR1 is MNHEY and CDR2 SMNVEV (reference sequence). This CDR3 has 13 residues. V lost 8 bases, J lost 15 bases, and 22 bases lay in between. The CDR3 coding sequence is TGTGCCAGCGGATCCCGCGGGGGCCCTACGATGTTTTTT. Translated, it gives CASGSRGGPTMFF.

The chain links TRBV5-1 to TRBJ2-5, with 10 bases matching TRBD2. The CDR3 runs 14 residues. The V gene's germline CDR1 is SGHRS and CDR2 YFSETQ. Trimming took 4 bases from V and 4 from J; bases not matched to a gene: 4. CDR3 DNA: TGCGCCAGCAGCCCCGGGACTAGCGTAGAGACCCAGTACTTC. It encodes CASSPGTSVETQYF.

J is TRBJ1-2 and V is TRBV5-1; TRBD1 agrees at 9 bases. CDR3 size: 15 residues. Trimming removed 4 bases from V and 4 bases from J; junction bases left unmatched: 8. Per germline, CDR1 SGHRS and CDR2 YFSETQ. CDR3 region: CASSPAQGAGYGYTF. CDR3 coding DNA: TGCGCCAGCAGCCCTGCACAGGGGGCGGGCTATGGCTACACCTTC.

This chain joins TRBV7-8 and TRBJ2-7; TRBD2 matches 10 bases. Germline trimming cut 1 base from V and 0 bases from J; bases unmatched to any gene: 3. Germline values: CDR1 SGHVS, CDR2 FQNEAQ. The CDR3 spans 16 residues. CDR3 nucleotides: TGTGCCAGCAGCTTAGTGGTAGCGGGAGGCTCCTACGAGCAGTACTTC. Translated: CASSLVVAGGSYEQYF.

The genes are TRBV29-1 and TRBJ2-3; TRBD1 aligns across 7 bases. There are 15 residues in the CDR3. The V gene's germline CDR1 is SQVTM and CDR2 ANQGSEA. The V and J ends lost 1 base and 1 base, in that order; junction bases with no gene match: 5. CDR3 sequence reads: CSVEGQGVGTDTQYF. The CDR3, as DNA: TGCAGCGTTGAAGGACAGGGTGTTGGCACAGATACGCAGTATTTT.

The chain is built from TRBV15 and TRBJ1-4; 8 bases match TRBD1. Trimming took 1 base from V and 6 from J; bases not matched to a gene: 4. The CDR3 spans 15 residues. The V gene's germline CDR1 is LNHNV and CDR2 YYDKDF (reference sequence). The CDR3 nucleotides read TGTGCCACCAGCAGAGTTGCGGGACAGGATGAAAAACTGTTTTTT. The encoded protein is CATSRVAGQDEKLFF.

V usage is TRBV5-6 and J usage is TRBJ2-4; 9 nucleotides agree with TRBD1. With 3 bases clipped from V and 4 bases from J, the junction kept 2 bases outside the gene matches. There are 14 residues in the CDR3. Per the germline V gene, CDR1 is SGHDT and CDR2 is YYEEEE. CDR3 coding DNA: TGTGCCAGCAGCTGGGGGACAGGGAAAAACATTCAGTACTTC. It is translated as CASSWGTGKNIQYF.

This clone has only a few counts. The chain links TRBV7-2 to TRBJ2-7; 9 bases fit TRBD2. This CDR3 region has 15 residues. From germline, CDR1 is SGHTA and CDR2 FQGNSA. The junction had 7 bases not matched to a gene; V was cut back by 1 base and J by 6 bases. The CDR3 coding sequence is TGTGCCAGCAGCTTAGATAGCGGGAGTGCTCGCGAGCAGTACTTC. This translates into CASSLDSGSAREQYF.

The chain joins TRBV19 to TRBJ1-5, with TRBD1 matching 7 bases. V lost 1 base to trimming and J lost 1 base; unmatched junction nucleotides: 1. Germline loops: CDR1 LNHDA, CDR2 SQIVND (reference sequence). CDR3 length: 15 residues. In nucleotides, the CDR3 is TGTGCCAGTAGTATAGGGGGACAGAGCAATCAGCCCCAGCATTTT. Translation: CASSIGGQSNQPQHF.

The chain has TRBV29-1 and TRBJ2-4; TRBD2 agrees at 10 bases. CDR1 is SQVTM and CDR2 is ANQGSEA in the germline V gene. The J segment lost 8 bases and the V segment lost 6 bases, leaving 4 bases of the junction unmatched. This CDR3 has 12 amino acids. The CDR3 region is CSVYLAGDIQYF. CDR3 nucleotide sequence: TGCAGCGTCTATCTAGCGGGGGACATTCAGTACTTC.

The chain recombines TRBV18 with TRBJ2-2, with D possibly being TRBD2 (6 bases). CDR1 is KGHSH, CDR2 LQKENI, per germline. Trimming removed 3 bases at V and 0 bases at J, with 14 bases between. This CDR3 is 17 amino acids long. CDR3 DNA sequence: TGTGCCAGCTCACCCCCCCAAGCGGGTTCGAACACCGGGGAGCTGTTTTTT. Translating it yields CASSPPQAGSNTGELFF.

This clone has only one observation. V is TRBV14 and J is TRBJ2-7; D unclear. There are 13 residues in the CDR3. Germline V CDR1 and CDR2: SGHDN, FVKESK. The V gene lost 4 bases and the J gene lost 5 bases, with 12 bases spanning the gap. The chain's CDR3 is CASSPFESHEQYF. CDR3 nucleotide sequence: TGTGCCAGCAGCCCCTTCGAGAGCCACGAGCAGTACTTC. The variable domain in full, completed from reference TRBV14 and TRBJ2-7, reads EAGVTQFPSHSVIEKGQTVTLRCDPISGHDNLYWYRRVMGKEIKFLLHFVKESKQDESGMPNNRFLAERTGGTYSTLKVQPAELEDSGVYFCASSPFESHEQYFGPGTRLTVT.

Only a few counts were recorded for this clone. CDR3 coding DNA: TGTGCCAGCAGTTTAAAAGCGGAGACCCAGTACTTC. Protein product: CASSLKAETQYF. The V and J genes are TRBV12-3 or TRBV12-4 and TRBJ2-5, with D unclear. The CDR3 sequence is 12 residues long. Trimming left V 2 bases short and J 5 bases short, with 6 bases between.

CDR3 amino acids: CASSARDRGIEQYF. The DNA for the CDR3 is TGTGCCAGCAGCGCCCGGGACAGGGGCATCGAGCAGTACTTC. V usage is TRBV9 and J usage is TRBJ2-7; 10 bases line up with TRBD1. Per the germline V gene, CDR1 is SGDLS and CDR2 is YYNGEE. CDR3 length: 14 amino acids. V dropped 3 bases and J dropped 6; count of bases not matched to a gene: 6.

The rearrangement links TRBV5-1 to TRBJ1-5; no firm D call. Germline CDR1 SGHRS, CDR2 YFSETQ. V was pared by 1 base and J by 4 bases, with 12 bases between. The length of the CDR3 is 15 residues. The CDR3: CASSLSGVLNQPQHF. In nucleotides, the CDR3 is TGCGCCAGCAGCTTGAGCGGGGTCCTTAATCAGCCCCAGCATTTT.

This CDR3 is CAIRAAVSTYEQYF. CDR3 DNA: TGTGCCATCAGAGCAGCGGTGTCTACCTACGAGCAGTACTTC. This chain joins TRBV10-3 and TRBJ2-7; perhaps TRBD2 as D (5 bases). The CDR3 spans 14 residues. Trimming pared 6 bases from V and 2 bases from J, leaving 14 bases between. CDR1 and CDR2 (germline): ENHRY, SYGVKD.

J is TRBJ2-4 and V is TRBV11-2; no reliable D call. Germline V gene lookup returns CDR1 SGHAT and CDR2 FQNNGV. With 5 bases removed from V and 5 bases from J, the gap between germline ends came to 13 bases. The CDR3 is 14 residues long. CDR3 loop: CASSNRGRENIQYF. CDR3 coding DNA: TGTGCCAGCAGCAATCGTGGCCGGGAAAACATTCAGTACTTC.

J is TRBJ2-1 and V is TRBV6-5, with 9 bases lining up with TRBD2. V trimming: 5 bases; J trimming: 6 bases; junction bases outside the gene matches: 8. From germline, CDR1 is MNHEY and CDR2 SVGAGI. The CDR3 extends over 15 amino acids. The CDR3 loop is CASSLTSGGANEQFF. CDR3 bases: TGTGCCAGCAGTCTGACTAGCGGAGGTGCCAATGAGCAGTTCTTC.

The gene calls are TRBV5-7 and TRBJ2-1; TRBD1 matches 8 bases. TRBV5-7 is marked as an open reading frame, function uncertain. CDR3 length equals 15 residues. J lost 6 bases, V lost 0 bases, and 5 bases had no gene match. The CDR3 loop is CASSLVGDRGNEQFF. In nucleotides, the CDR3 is TGTGCCAGCAGCTTGGTCGGAGACAGGGGCAATGAGCAGTTCTTC.